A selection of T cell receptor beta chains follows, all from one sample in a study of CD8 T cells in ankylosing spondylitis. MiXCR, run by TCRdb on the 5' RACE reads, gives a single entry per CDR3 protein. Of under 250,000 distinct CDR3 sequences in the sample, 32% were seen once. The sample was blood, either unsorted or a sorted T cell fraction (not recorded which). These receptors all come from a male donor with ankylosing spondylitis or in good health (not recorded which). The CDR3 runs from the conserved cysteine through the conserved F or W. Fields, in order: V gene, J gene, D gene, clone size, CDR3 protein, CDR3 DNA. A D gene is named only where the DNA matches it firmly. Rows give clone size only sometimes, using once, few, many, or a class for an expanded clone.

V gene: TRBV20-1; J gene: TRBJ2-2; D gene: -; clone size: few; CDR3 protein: CSAGELFF; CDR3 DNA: TGCAGTGCCGGGGAGCTGTTTTTT
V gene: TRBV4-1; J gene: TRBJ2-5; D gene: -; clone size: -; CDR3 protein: CASSQGVTGPNQETQYF; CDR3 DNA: TGCGCCAGCAGCCAAGGCGTTACAGGTCCGAACCAGGAGACCCAGTACTTC
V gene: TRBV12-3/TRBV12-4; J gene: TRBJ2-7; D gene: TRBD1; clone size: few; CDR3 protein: CASSPGQGSWEQYF; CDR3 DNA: TGTGCCAGCAGTCCGGGACAGGGATCGTGGGAGCAGTACTTC
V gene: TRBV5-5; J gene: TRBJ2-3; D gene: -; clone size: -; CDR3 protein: CASSRWEAGTDTQYF; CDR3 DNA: TGTGCCAGCAGCCGGTGGGAAGCGGGCACAGATACGCAGTATTTT
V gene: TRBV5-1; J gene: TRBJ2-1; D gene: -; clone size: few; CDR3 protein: CASSGESSNEQFF; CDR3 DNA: TGCGCCAGCAGCGGCGAGTCAAGCAATGAGCAGTTCTTC
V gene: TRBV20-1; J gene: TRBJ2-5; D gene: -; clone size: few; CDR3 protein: CSARDLAGARETQYF; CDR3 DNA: TGCAGTGCTAGAGATTTGGCGGGGGCGCGTGAGACCCAGTACTTC
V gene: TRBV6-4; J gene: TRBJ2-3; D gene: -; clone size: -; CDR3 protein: CASSDSQGTDTQYF; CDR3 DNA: TGTGCCAGCAGTGACTCGCAGGGCACAGATACGCAGTATTTT
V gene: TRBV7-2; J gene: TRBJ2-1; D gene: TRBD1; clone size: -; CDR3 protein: CASSPYRGLYNEQFF; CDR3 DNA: TGTGCCAGCAGCCCGTACAGGGGCCTCTACAATGAGCAGTTCTTC
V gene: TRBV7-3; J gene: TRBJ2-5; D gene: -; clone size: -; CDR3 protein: CASSLNGDQETQYF; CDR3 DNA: TGTGCCAGCAGCTTAAACGGAGACCAAGAGACCCAGTACTTC
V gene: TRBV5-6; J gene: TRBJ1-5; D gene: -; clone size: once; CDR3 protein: CASSLGREVEPQHF; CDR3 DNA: TGTGCCAGCAGCTTGGGCAGGGAGGTGGAGCCCCAGCATTTT
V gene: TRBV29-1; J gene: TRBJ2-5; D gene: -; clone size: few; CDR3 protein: CSVEVAAQETQYF; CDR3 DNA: TGCAGCGTTGAAGTAGCAGCCCAAGAGACCCAGTACTTC
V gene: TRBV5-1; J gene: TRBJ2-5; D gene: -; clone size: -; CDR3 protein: CASSLVPRDSQETQYF; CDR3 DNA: TGCGCCAGCAGCTTGGTTCCCAGGGATAGCCAAGAGACCCAGTACTTC
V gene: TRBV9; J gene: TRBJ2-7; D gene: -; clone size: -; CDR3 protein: CASSVGEANYEQYF; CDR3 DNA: TGTGCCAGCAGCGTAGGAGAAGCCAACTACGAGCAGTACTTC
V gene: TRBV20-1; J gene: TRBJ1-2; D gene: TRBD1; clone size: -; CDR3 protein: CSARRGQGYGYTF; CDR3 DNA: TGCAGTGCCAGACGGGGACAGGGGTATGGCTACACCTTC
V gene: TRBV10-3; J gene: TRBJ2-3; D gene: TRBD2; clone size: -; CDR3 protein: CAISEETSEDTQYF; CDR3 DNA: TGTGCCATCAGTGAGGAGACTAGCGAGGATACGCAGTATTTT
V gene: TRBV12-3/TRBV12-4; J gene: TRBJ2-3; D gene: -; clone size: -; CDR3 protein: CASSLAGGNTQYF; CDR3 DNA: TGTGCCAGCAGTTTAGCTGGGGGGAATACGCAGTATTTT
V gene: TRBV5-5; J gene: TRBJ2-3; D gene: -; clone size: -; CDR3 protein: CASSLLKTTDTQYF; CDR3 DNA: TGTGCCAGCAGCTTGTTGAAAACAACAGATACGCAGTATTTT
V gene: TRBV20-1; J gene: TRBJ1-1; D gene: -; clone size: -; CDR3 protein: CSASARWQTGNTEAFF; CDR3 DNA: TGCAGTGCTTCCGCCCGATGGCAAACGGGGAACACTGAAGCTTTCTTT
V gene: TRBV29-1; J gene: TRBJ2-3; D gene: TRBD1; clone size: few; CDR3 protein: CSVTTGVDTQYF; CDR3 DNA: TGCAGCGTGACAACAGGGGTAGATACGCAGTATTTT
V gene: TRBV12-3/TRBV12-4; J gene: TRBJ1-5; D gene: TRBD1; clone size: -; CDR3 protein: CAISLADRAPKGNQPQHF; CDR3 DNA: TGTGCCATCAGTTTAGCGGACAGGGCACCTAAAGGCAATCAGCCCCAGCATTTT
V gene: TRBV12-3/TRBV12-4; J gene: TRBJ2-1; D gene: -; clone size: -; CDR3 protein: CASSLGLNNEQFF; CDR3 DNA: TGTGCCAGCAGTTTGGGGCTTAACAATGAGCAGTTCTTC
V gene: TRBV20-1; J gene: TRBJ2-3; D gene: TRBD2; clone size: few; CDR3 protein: CSGTSRLAGTDTQYF; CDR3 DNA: TGCAGTGGGACGTCTAGGCTAGCGGGGACAGATACGCAGTATTTT
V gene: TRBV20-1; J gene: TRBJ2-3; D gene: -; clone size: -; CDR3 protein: CSARDPGPTDTQYF; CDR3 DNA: TGCAGTGCTAGAGATCCAGGGCCGACAGATACGCAGTATTTT
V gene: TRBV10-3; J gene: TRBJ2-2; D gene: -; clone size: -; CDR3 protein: CAISELGETGELFF; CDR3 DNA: TGTGCCATCAGTGAGCTGGGCGAAACCGGGGAGCTGTTTTTT
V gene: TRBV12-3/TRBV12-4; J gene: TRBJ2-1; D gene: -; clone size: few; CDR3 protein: CASSLIPDEQFF; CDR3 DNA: TGTGCCAGCAGTTTAATCCCCGATGAGCAGTTCTTC
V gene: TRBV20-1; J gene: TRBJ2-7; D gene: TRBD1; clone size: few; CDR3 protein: CSATQGQGFYEQYF; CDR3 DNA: TGCAGTGCTACCCAAGGACAGGGCTTCTACGAGCAGTACTTC
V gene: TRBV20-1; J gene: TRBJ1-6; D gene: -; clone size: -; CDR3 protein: CSASESRVLNSPLHF; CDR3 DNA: TGCAGTGCTAGTGAGTCCCGGGTCCTCAATTCACCCCTCCACTTT
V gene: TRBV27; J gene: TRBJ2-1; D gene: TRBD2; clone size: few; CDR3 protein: CASTQGTSGKNEQFF; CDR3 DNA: TGTGCCAGCACCCAAGGGACTAGCGGTAAAAATGAGCAGTTCTTC
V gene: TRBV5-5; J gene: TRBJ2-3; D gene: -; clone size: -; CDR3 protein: CASSHSGLTDTQYF; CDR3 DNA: TGTGCCAGCAGCCATAGCGGACTCACAGATACGCAGTATTTT
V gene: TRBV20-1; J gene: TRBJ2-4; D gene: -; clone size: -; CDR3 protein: CSAPVMGGQDKNIQYF; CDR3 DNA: TGCAGTGCGCCTGTGATGGGCGGCCAGGACAAAAACATTCAGTACTTC
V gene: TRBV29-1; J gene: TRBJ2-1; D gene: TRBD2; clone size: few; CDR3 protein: CSVVVSGGAGEQFF; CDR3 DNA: TGCAGCGTTGTCGTCAGCGGGGGGGCCGGTGAGCAGTTCTTC
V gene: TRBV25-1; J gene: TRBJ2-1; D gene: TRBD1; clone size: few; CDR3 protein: CASSTTGTGDNEQFF; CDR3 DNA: TGTGCCAGCAGCACCACCGGGACAGGAGACAATGAGCAGTTCTTC
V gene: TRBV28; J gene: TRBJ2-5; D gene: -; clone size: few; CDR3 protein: CASSSAGALETQYF; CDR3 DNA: TGTGCCAGCAGTTCTGCGGGGGCTCTGGAGACCCAGTACTTC
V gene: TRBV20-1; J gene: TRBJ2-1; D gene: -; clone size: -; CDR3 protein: CSARRQGGSNEQFF; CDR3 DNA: TGCAGTGCTAGAAGACAGGGAGGGAGCAATGAGCAGTTCTTC
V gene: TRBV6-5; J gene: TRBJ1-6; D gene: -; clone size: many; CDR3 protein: CASSYYGLPNSPLHF; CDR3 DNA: TGTGCCAGCAGTTACTACGGACTGCCAAATTCACCCCTCCACTTT
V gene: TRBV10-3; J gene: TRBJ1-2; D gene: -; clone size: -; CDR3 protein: CAISETGWGGYTF; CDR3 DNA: TGTGCCATCAGTGAGACAGGTTGGGGAGGCTACACCTTC
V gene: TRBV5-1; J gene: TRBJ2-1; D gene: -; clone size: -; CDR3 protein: CASSSGSGSYNEQFF; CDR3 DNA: TGCGCCAGCAGCTCTGGGTCGGGCTCCTACAATGAGCAGTTCTTC
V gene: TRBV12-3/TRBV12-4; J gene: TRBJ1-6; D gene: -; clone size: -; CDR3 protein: CASSLRQVHSPLHF; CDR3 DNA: TGTGCCAGCAGTTTACGACAGGTCCATTCACCCCTCCACTTT
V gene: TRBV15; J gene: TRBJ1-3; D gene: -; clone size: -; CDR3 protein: CATSRDPAGSGNTIYF; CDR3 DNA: TGTGCCACCAGCAGAGATCCCGCAGGCTCTGGAAACACCATATATTTT
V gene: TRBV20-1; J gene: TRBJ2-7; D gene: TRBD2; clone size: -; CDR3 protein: CSAVAGGLSSYEQYF; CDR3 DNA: TGCAGTGCGGTAGCGGGGGGGCTGAGCTCCTACGAGCAGTACTTC
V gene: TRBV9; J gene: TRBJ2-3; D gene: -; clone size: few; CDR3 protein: CASSVEGRADTQYF; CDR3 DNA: TGTGCCAGCAGCGTAGAAGGCAGGGCAGATACGCAGTATTTT
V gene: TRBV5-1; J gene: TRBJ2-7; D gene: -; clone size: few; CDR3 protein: CASSLEDSGEQYF; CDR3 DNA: TGCGCCAGCAGCTTGGAAGACAGCGGCGAGCAGTACTTC
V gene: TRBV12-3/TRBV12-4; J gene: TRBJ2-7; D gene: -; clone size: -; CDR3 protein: CASSLRGQGYPYEQYF; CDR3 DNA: TGTGCCAGCAGTTTGCGTGGGCAGGGGTATCCCTACGAGCAGTACTTC
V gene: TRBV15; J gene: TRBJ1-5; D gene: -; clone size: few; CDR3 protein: CATQRGRDQPQHF; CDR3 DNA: TGTGCCACCCAAAGAGGCAGGGATCAGCCCCAGCATTTT
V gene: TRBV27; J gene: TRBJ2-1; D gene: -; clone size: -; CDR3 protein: CASSPSWGESSYNEQFF; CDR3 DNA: TGTGCCAGCAGCCCTTCGTGGGGCGAGAGCTCCTACAATGAGCAGTTCTTC
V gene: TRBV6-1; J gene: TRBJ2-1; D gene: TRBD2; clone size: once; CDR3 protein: CASLGGTSYEQFF; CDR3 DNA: TGTGCCAGCCTGGGGGGGACCTCCTACGAGCAGTTCTTC
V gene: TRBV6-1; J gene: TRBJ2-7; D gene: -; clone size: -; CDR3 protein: CASSPNTGGVGEQYF; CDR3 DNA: TGTGCCAGCAGTCCTAATACAGGGGGGGTTGGTGAGCAGTACTTC
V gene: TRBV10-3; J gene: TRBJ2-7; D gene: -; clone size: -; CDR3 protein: CAIRSTDSTVGYEQYF; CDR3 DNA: TGTGCCATCAGATCAACAGACAGCACCGTGGGGTACGAGCAGTACTTC